The entry below describes one T cell receptor (beta chain). Its antigen target is currently unknown. Base qualities are not recorded, but no much larger clone differs from it by a single base. This record belongs to a study of blood T cell repertoires in COVID-19 (TCRdb year 2020). At the level of the whole study: Collaborator samples came from the United States, Italy and Spain and covered acute and convalescent phases of COVID-19. A freely available public database, intended as a resource for researchers studying the immune response to SARS-CoV-2, is where the repertoires were released. Nearly every sample came with metadata listing a de-identified subject ID, COVID-19 status, age in years and sex. The samples were drawn from the first 160 participants of the ongoing ImmuneRACE study and from 1,254 subjects provided by 6 global collaborators. Where available, HLA class I and class II types were obtained from metadata supplied by the sample provider rather than from assay-based typing. Subjects who had been exposed to COVID-19, were actively infected with it, or had recovered from it provided the deeply sampled blood TCRbeta repertoires that made up the dataset. The prospective study material was composed of cDNA or gDNA derived from T cells, B-cell-depleted T cells, or PBMCs. What the study reported, not specific to this receptor: Clinical and demographic metadata were provided uncurated, with the amount varying by source and participant.

Trimmed from V: 7 bases; trimmed from J: 5 bases; junction bases lacking a gene match: 4. CDR1 ENHRY and CDR2 SYGVKD are derived from the germline V gene. Including cysteine and phenylalanine, the CDR3 has 14 amino acids. CDR3 DNA only is kept here, 42 bases in frame from base 1. Each collaborating institution followed its own protocols to collect whole blood in K2EDTA tubes. For TCRbeta analysis, collaborators shipped samples in one of three forms: frozen whole blood, isolated PBMCs, or DNA extracted from either of those sample types. The immunoSEQ Assay, a bias-controlled multiplex PCR, was used to amplify TCRbeta CDR3 regions from genomic DNA. In the original analysis: The number of nucleated cells in each sample was estimated by amplification of reference gene primers within the assay. To quantify the absolute abundance of each unique TCRbeta CDR3 rearrangement, sequence reads were collapsed and filtered. For each sample, productive Simpson clonality was calculated as the square root of Simpson's diversity index over productive rearrangements. TCRdb holds this immuneACCESS table with in-frame rearrangements only. Some clones are missing; in checked studies, unresolved V genes explain under half, and the rest has no known cause. The V and J calls and clone size come from that table; D and trimming were worked out from the DNA. The sample table contains some 50,000 clones; only one count was recorded for 80% to 85% of them. About 3% of the sample is in the top ten clones.

The sample was peripheral blood. The receptor's source is a man aged 45-60 years with acute or convalescent COVID-19. This receptor chain uses TRBV10-3 and TRBJ2-1; a stretch of 11 junction bases matches TRBD2. The CDR3 protein: CAITSGLADNEQFF. The nucleotide sequence reads as follows: TGTGCCATCACTTCGGGACTAGCGGACAATGAGCAGTTCTTC.